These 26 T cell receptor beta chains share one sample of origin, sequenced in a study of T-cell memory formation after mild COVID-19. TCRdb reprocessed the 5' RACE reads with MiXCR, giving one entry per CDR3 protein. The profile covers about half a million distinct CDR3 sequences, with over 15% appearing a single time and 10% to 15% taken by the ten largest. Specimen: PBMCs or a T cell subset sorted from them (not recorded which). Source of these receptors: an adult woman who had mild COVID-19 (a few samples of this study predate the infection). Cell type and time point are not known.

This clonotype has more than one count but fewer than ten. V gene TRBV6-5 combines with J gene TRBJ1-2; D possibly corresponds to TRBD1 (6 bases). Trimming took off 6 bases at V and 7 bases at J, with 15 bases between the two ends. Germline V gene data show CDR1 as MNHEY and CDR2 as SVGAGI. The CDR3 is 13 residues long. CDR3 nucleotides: TGTGCCAGCAGAACAGGGAGGTTCGGTGGCTACACCTTC. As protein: CASRTGRFGGYTF.

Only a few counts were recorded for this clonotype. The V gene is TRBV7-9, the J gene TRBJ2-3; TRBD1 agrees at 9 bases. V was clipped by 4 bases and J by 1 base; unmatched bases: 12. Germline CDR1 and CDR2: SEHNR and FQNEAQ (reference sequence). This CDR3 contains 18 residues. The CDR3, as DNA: TGTGCCAGCAGCTCCGCCCCCGGGACAGGGAGAGGCACAGATACGCAGTATTTT. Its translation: CASSSAPGTGRGTDTQYF.

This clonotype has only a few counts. DNA of the CDR3: TGTGCCAGCAGCCCCGGGACAGGGGCCACCGGGGAGCTGTTTTTT. Translation gives CASSPGTGATGELFF. J is TRBJ2-2 and V is TRBV7-9; the match to TRBD1 covers 10 bases. Per the germline V gene, CDR1 is SEHNR and CDR2 is FQNEAQ (reference sequence). The CDR3 length is 15 residues. V shed 5 bases, J shed 4 bases, and the junction held 4 bases outside the gene matches.

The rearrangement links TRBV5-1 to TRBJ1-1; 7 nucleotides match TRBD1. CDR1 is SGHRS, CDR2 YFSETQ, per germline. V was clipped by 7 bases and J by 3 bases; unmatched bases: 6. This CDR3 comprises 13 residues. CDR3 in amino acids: CASGGTEDTEAFF. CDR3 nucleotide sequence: TGCGCCAGCGGGGGGACAGAAGACACTGAAGCTTTCTTT.

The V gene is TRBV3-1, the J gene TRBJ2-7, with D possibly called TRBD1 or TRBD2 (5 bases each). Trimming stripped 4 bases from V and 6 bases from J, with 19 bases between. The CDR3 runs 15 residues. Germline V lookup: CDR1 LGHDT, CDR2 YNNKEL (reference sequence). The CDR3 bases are TGTGCCAGCAGCCCCTTTGGGTCCCCGGGGACCGAGCAGTACTTC. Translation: CASSPFGSPGTEQYF.

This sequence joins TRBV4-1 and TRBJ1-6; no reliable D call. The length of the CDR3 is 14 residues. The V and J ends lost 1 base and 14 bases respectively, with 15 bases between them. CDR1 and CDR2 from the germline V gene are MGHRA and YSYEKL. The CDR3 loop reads CASSQGRTTVALHF. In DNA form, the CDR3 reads TGCGCCAGCAGCCAAGGGCGAACGACGGTGGCCCTCCACTTT.

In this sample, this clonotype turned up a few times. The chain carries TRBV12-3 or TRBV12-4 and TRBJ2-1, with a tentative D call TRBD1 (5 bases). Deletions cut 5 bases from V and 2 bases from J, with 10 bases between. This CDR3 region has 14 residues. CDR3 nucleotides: TGTGCCAGCAGTACAGGCGGTACCTACAATGAGCAGTTCTTC. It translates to CASSTGGTYNEQFF.

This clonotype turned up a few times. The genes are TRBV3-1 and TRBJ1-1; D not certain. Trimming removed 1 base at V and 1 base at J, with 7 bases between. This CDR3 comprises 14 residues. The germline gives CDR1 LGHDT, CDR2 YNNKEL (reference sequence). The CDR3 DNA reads TGTGCCAGCAGCCAAGGGGCGGCGAACACTGAAGCTTTCTTT. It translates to CASSQGAANTEAFF.

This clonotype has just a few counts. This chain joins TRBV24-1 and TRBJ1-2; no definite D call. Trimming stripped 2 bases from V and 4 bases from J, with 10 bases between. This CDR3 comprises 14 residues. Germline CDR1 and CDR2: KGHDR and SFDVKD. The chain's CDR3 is CATSDSSGSYGYTF. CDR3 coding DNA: TGTGCCACCAGTGATTCCTCGGGCAGCTATGGCTACACCTTC.

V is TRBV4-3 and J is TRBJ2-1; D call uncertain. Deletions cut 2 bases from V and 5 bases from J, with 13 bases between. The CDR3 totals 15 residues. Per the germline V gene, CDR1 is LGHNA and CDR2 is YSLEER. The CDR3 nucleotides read TGCGCCAGCAGCCAAACCGCCACTTATAACAATGAGCAGTTCTTC. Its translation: CASSQTATYNNEQFF.

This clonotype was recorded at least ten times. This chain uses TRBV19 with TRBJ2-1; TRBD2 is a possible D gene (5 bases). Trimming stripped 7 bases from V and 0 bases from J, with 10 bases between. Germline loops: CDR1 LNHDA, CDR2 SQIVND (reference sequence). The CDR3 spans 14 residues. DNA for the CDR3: TGTGCCAGTACTCGGGATAGCTCCTACAATGAGCAGTTCTTC. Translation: CASTRDSSYNEQFF.

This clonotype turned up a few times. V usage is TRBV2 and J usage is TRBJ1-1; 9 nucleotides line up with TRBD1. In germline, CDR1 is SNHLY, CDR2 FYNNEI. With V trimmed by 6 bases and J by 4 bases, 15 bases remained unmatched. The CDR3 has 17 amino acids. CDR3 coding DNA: TGTGCCAGCAGGTCCGGGACAGGGAGAGCCTTTGGCACTGAAGCTTTCTTT. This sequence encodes CASRSGTGRAFGTEAFF.

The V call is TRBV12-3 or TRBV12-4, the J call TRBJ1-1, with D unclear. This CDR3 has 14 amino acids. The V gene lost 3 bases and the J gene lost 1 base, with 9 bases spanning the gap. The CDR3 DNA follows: TGTGCCAGCAGTTTTATGCAGCCGAACACTGAAGCTTTCTTT. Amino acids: CASSFMQPNTEAFF.

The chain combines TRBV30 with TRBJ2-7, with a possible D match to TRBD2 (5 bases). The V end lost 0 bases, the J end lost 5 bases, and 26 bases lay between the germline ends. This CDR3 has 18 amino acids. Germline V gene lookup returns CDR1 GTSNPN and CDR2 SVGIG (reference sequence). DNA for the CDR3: TGTGCCTGGAGTGTATACGGGCTTAGCCGGGGAGTAGGCCACGAGCAGTACTTC. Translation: CAWSVYGLSRGVGHEQYF.

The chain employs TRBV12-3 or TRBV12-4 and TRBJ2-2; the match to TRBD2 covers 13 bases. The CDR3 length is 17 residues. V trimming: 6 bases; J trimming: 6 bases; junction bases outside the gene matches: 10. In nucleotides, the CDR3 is TGTGCCAGCAGGAAGATTTGGACTAGCGGGAGACCCGGGGAGCTGTTTTTT. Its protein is CASRKIWTSGRPGELFF.

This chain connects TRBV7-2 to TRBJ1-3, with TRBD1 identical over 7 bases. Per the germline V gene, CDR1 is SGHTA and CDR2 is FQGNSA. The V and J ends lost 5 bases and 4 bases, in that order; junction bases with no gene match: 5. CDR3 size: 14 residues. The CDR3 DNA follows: TGTGCCAGCAGCCCGACAGGGTCCGGAAACACCATATATTTT. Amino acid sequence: CASSPTGSGNTIYF.

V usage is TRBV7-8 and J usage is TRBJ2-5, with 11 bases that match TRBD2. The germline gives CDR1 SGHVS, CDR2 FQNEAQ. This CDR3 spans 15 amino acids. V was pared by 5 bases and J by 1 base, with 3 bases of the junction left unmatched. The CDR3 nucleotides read TGTGCCAGCAGCCCACTAGCGGGGGTCCAAGAGACCCAGTACTTC. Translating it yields CASSPLAGVQETQYF. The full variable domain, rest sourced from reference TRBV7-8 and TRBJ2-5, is GAGVSQSPRYKVAKRGQDVALRCDPISGHVSLFWYQQALGQGPEFLTYFQNEAQLDKSGLPSDRFFAERPEGSVSTLKIQRTQQEDSAVYLCASSPLAGVQETQYFGPGTRLLVL.

The CDR3 is CASSGRLAGGLQPYF. The CDR3 DNA sequence: TGTGCCAGCAGTGGCAGACTAGCGGGGGGGCTACAACCCTATTTT. V gene TRBV2 combines with J gene TRBJ2-3; 14 bases map to TRBD2. The J segment lost 15 bases and the V segment lost 4 bases, leaving 12 bases of the junction unmatched. This CDR3 is 15 amino acids long. CDR1 is SNHLY and CDR2 is FYNNEI in the germline V gene.

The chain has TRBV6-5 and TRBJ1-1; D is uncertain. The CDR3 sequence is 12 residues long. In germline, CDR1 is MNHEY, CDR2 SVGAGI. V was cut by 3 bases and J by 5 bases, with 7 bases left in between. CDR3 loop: CASSYGETEAFF. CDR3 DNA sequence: TGTGCCAGCAGTTATGGGGAGACTGAAGCTTTCTTT.

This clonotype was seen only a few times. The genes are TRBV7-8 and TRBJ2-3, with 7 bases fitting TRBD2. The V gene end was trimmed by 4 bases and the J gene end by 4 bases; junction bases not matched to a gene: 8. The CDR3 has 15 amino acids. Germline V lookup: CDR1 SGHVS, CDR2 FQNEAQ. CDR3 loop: CASSWGGAGSDTQYF. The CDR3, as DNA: TGTGCCAGCAGCTGGGGCGGAGCGGGGTCAGATACGCAGTATTTT.

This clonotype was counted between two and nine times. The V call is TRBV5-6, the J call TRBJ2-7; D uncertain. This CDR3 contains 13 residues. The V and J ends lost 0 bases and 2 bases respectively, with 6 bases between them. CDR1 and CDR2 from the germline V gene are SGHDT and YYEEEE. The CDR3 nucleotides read TGTGCCAGCAGCTTGGCTGCAACCTACGAGCAGTACTTC. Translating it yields CASSLAATYEQYF.

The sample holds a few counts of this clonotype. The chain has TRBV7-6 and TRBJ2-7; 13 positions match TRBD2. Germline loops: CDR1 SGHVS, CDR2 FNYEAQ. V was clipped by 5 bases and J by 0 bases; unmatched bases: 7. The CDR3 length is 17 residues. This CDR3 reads CASSPTTSGRRSYEQYF. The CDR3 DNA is TGTGCCAGCAGCCCCACGACTAGCGGGAGGCGCTCCTACGAGCAGTACTTC.

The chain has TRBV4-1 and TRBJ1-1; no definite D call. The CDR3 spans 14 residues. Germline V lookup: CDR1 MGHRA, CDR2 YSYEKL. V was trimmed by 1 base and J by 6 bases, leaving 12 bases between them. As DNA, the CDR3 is TGCGCCAGCAGCCAAGTTGGGAGAACTCCTGAAGCTTTCTTT. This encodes CASSQVGRTPEAFF.

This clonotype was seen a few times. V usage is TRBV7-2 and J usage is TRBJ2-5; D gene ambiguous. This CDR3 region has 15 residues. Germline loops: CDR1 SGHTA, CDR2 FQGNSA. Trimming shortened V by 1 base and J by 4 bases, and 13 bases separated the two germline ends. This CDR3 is CASSLGGSMSETQYF. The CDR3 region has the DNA TGTGCCAGCAGCTTAGGCGGAAGTATGTCAGAGACCCAGTACTTC.

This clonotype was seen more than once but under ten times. The CDR3 is CASSSTTPYEQYF. The CDR3, as DNA: TGTGCCAGCAGTTCCACCACCCCCTACGAGCAGTACTTC. V usage is TRBV12-3 or TRBV12-4 and J usage is TRBJ2-7, with D hard to call. The CDR3 covers 13 residues. The V end lost 4 bases, the J end lost 2 bases, and 9 bases lay between the germline ends.

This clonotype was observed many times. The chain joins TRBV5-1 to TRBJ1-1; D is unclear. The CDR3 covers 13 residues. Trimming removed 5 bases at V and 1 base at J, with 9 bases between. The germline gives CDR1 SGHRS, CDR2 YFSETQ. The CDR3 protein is CASSFGPNTEAFF. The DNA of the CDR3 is TGCGCCAGCAGTTTCGGCCCGAACACTGAAGCTTTCTTT.